This T cell receptor (beta chain) was recorded in a study of blood T cell repertoires in COVID-19. In the study overall: The United States, Italy and Spain supplied acute and convalescent COVID-19 samples. T cells, B-cell-depleted T cells, or PBMCs provided the cDNA or gDNA that served as material.

Authors' methods: Estimation of nucleated cell counts was performed using reference gene primer amplification. The data were produced by immunoSEQ multiplex PCR, yet TCRdb's version contains in-frame clones alone and is incomplete. From that table come the V and J calls and clone size; the DNA was used to work out D and trimming. The top ten clones hold 4.9% of a sample with about 53,000 clones, about 88% of them seen once. The CDR3 is made up of 14 amino acids. CDR1 and CDR2 from the germline V gene are LNHDA and SQIVND (reference sequence). The ends lost 1 base at V and 10 bases at J; junction bases unmatched: 5.

The sequence derives from a man aged 60 to 69 with active COVID-19. The rearrangement joins TRBV19 to TRBJ2-1, with 9 bases fitting TRBD2. Sequenced input: peripheral blood. CDR3 sequence (DNA): TGTGCCAGTAGTATAGGAGCGGGGGGCAGGGAGCAGTTCTTC. The encoded protein is CASSIGAGGREQFF.